The entry below describes one T cell receptor beta chain. As yet, its antigen is unknown. One entry per CDR3 protein, called by TCRdb with MiXCR from the PCR reads. Here the sample spans tens of thousands of distinct CDR3 sequences, 45% to 50% being singletons. Time point meaning: late sampling 161 to 241 days after vaccination in three convalescent patients. The sample originates from a study of vaccination and CD4 T cells after COVID-19. Looking at the study overall: Specimens were obtained from a few convalescent patients at day 14 and at days 161 to 241 post-vaccination. Overall study findings and caveats: Only relatively few convalescent patients were studied, and early post-infection timepoints were not analyzed. Vaccine-specific clones numbering 304 of 307 showed spike mono-reactivity in convalescent patients.

The CDR3 spans 13 residues. V dropped 6 bases and J dropped 2; count of bases not matched to a gene: 5. CDR1 is DFQATT, CDR2 SNEGSKA, per germline (reference sequence). The receptor was isolated from a human donor who had recovered from COVID-19. The chain carries TRBV20-1 and TRBJ2-7, with TRBD1 identical over 9 bases. Sequencing was performed on CD4+ T cells from blood, taken about 7 months after SARS-CoV-2 vaccination. The CDR3 spells CSAGQGTTYEQYF. The CDR3 DNA follows: TGCAGTGCGGGACAGGGTACGACCTACGAGCAGTACTTC.